The 27 T cell receptor beta chains below come from one sample, sequenced in a study of T cell changes during pregnancy in multiple sclerosis. The data were produced by immunoSEQ multiplex PCR, yet TCRdb's version contains in-frame clones alone and is incomplete. The sample carries more than 45,000 clones, 94% recorded once. Material: CD4+ T cells from peripheral blood mononuclear cells, obtained in the first trimester of pregnancy. These receptor sequences come from a female donor with multiple sclerosis, enrolled in a pregnancy study.

The J gene is TRBJ1-4, the V gene TRBV9; D perhaps matches TRBD1 (6 bases). The ends were cut back, 3 bases at V and 5 bases at J, with 11 bases in the middle. Looked up from germline, CDR1 is SGDLS and CDR2 is YYNGEE. This CDR3 has 14 amino acids. For the CDR3, the DNA is TGTGCCAGCAGCGCCCGGACAGAAAATGAAAAACTGTTTTTT. Its translation is CASSARTENEKLFF.

The V gene is TRBV7-9, the J gene TRBJ2-1, with 11 bases fitting TRBD2. Germline V gives CDR1 SEHNR, CDR2 FQNEAQ (reference sequence). Trimming took 5 bases from V and 2 from J; bases not matched to a gene: 5. This CDR3 spans 16 amino acids. CDR3 sequence reads: CASSTLAGGTYNEQFF. Written as DNA, the CDR3 is TGTGCCAGCAGCACCCTAGCGGGGGGAACCTACAATGAGCAGTTCTTC.

V is TRBV18 and J is TRBJ1-1, with a weak D call TRBD1 (5 bases). Germline-derived CDR1 and CDR2 are KGHSH and LQKENI. The length of the CDR3 is 14 residues. Trimming shortened V by 6 bases and J by 1 base, and 12 bases separated the two germline ends. The CDR3 sequence is CASSPLDRNTEAFF. In nucleotides, the CDR3 is TGTGCCAGCTCGCCCCTAGACAGGAACACTGAAGCTTTCTTT.

The gene calls are TRBV12-2 and TRBJ1-2; TRBD1 reflects the table's D call only, with no check against the DNA. TRBV12-2 is classified as a pseudogene. This CDR3 spans 15 amino acids. In DNA, the CDR3 is TGTGCAAGTCGCTCCCTACAGGGTGGTTCGAGTGGCTACACCTTC. Protein: CASRSLQGGSSGYTF.

This clone came up once. The chain carries TRBV14 and TRBJ2-3; the match to TRBD2 covers 13 bases. CDR1 is SGHDN and CDR2 is FVKESK in the germline V gene. The V and J ends lost 4 bases and 1 base, in that order; junction bases with no gene match: 5. The CDR3 is 17 amino acids. CDR3 DNA sequence: TGTGCCAGCAGCCCGAAAGGACTAGCGGGGGGCACAGATACGCAGTATTTT. It translates to CASSPKGLAGGTDTQYF.

The table lists this clone with a count of one. This rearrangement joins TRBV19 to TRBJ2-6; 7 nucleotides agree with TRBD1. The CDR3 sequence is 16 residues long. J lost 1 base, V lost 4 bases, and 4 bases had no gene match. Germline CDR1 is LNHDA and CDR2 is SQIVND (reference sequence). CDR3 in DNA: TGTGCCAGTAGTAAAGGGGGCGGGTCTGGGGCCAACGTCCTGACTTTC. Protein sequence: CASSKGGGSGANVLTF.

Here the CDR3 reads CASSLPTDNSPLHF. The CDR3 region has the DNA TGTGCCAGCAGCCTCCCGACAGATAATTCACCCCTCCACTTT. The V and J genes are TRBV5-5 and TRBJ1-6, with TRBD1 as a possible D gene (5 bases). Germline assignment: CDR1 SGHKS and CDR2 YYEKEE (reference sequence). V was clipped by 4 bases and J by 5 bases, with 10 bases between them. This CDR3 contains 14 residues.

This chain uses TRBV2 with TRBJ1-1, with a weak D call TRBD1 (5 bases). The CDR3 runs 14 residues. Germline V lookup: CDR1 SNHLY, CDR2 FYNNEI. V gave up 5 bases and J gave up 10 bases, with 20 bases separating them. The CDR3, as DNA: TGTGCCAGCAGTAACGGGATTCAGGGAGCGGGAGCTTTCTTT. This sequence encodes CASSNGIQGAGAFF.

The chain uses TRBV5-1 and TRBJ2-5; 7 nucleotides line up with TRBD1. The CDR3 is 14 amino acids. Germline trimming cut 2 bases from V and 5 bases from J; bases unmatched to any gene: 6. CDR1 is SGHRS and CDR2 is YFSETQ in the germline V gene. The chain's CDR3 is CASSLQGWGETQYF. The CDR3 nucleotides read TGCGCCAGCAGCTTACAGGGGTGGGGGGAGACCCAGTACTTC.

The chain is built from TRBV6-6 and TRBJ1-1; D gene ambiguous. The germline V gene encodes CDR1 MNHNY and CDR2 SVGAGI (reference sequence). Trimming took 4 bases from V and 5 from J, leaving 17 bases between them. CDR3 length: 15 amino acids. The CDR3: CASSWAGEGRTEAFF. The CDR3 coding sequence is TGTGCCAGCAGTTGGGCGGGTGAGGGTCGGACTGAAGCTTTCTTT.

The V gene is TRBV29-1, the J gene TRBJ2-7, with D possibly being TRBD2 (5 bases). CDR3 size: 11 residues. Germline CDR1 is SQVTM and CDR2 is ANQGSEA. V was cut by 3 bases and J by 2 bases, with 5 bases left in between. The chain's CDR3 is CSVEEAYEQYF. The CDR3 DNA sequence: TGCAGCGTTGAGGAGGCCTACGAGCAGTACTTC.

The rearrangement joins TRBV4-1 to TRBJ2-5, with TRBD2 matching over 10 bases. CDR1 is MGHRA and CDR2 is YSYEKL in the germline V gene. This CDR3 is 16 amino acids long. V was clipped by 0 bases and J by 6 bases; unmatched bases: 7. CDR3 sequence: CASSQDSSGGVKTQYF. The CDR3 nucleotides read TGCGCCAGCAGCCAAGATTCTAGCGGGGGCGTAAAGACCCAGTACTTC.

This rearrangement joins TRBV11-2 to TRBJ2-7; 9 positions agree with TRBD1. This CDR3 has 15 residues. Germline-derived CDR1 and CDR2 are SGHAT and FQNNGV. J gave up 7 bases and V 1 base, and 8 bases lay outside the gene matches. The CDR3 DNA reads as TGTGCCAGCAGCTTAGTAACAGGGGGCCAGGGGGAGCAGTACTTC. Its protein product is CASSLVTGGQGEQYF.

This sequence joins TRBV9 and TRBJ1-1; D ambiguous. Trimming left V 0 bases short and J 1 base short, with 10 bases between. This CDR3 is 15 amino acids long. Germline V CDR1 and CDR2: SGDLS, YYNGEE. CDR3 loop: CASSVVDERNTEAFF. The DNA of the CDR3 is TGTGCCAGCAGCGTAGTGGATGAGCGGAACACTGAAGCTTTCTTT.

The chain has TRBV19 and TRBJ2-3; D remains unclear. V was clipped by 5 bases and J by 2 bases, with 17 bases between them. There are 16 residues in the CDR3. Germline V gene data show CDR1 as LNHDA and CDR2 as SQIVND (reference sequence). CDR3 nucleotide sequence: TGTGCCAGTAGTCCCCTTTATGATGGGCCCACAGATACGCAGTATTTT. Its protein is CASSPLYDGPTDTQYF.

The V gene is TRBV11-1, the J gene TRBJ1-6; D remains ambiguous. CDR3 length equals 15 residues. Germline V gene data show CDR1 as SGHAT and CDR2 as FQDESV (reference sequence). Trimming took off 4 bases at V and 0 bases at J, with 7 bases between the two ends. The CDR3 reads CASSSTDSYNSPLHF. In nucleotides, the CDR3 is TGTGCCAGCAGCTCCACAGACTCCTATAATTCACCCCTCCACTTT.

The chain combines TRBV18 with TRBJ2-7; 10 bases map to TRBD1. Germline trimming cut 3 bases from V and 2 bases from J; bases unmatched to any gene: 7. CDR3 size: 16 residues. Per germline, CDR1 KGHSH and CDR2 LQKENI. The CDR3 coding sequence is TGTGCCAGCTCACCCCCCTGGACAGGGGGACCCTACGAGCAGTACTTC. This codes for CASSPPWTGGPYEQYF. Full variable domain (outside the CDR3, taken from reference TRBV18 and TRBJ2-7): NAGVMQNPRHLVRRRGQEARLRCSPMKGHSHVYWYRQLPEEGLKFMVYLQKENIIDESGMPKERFSAEFPKEGPSILRIQQVVRGDSAAYFCASSPPWTGGPYEQYFGPGTRLTVT.

The V gene is TRBV25-1, the J gene TRBJ1-6, with D maybe TRBD1 (6 bases). The V and J ends lost 2 bases and 7 bases respectively, with 15 bases between them. CDR3 length: 16 amino acids. Germline CDR1 reads MGHDK; CDR2 reads SYGVNS. The CDR3 DNA follows: TGTGCCAGCAGTGAAGGGTACCGGGACAAAAATTCACCCCTCCACTTT. Its protein product is CASSEGYRDKNSPLHF.

The V call is TRBV7-6, the J call TRBJ2-1; D uncertain. V was clipped by 0 bases and J by 7 bases, with 4 bases between them. The CDR3 sequence is 12 residues long. Germline CDR1 reads SGHVS; CDR2 reads FNYEAQ. The CDR3 DNA sequence: TGTGCCAGCAGCTTAGCAGAGAATGAGCAGTTCTTC. This sequence encodes CASSLAENEQFF.

This CDR3 reads CASTQPREGNTIYF. The CDR3 region has the DNA TGTGCCAGCACCCAGCCCCGGGAGGGAAACACCATATATTTT. The chain joins TRBV6-5 to TRBJ1-3; D is unclear. Trimming left V 7 bases short and J 4 bases short, with 14 bases between. The length of the CDR3 is 14 residues. Germline CDR1 MNHEY, CDR2 SVGAGI.

V is TRBV6-5 and J is TRBJ2-7; 8 nucleotides agree with TRBD1. CDR3 length: 15 residues. V trimming: 2 bases; J trimming: 1 base; junction bases outside the gene matches: 4. Looked up from germline, CDR1 is MNHEY and CDR2 is SVGAGI. CDR3: CASSYDRGPSYEQYF. The CDR3 region has the DNA TGTGCCAGCAGTTACGACAGGGGCCCTTCCTACGAGCAGTACTTC.

The chain joins TRBV19 to TRBJ1-5; the D gene is possibly TRBD1 (5 bases). The CDR3 contains 16 residues. The germline gives CDR1 LNHDA, CDR2 SQIVND (reference sequence). V dropped 6 bases and J dropped 1 base, with 16 bases sitting between them. The CDR3 coding sequence is TGTGCCAGTAGAGAAACCGGGACTAGGAGCAATCAGCCCCAGCATTTT. Translating it yields CASRETGTRSNQPQHF.

This clone came up once. The chain carries TRBV2 and TRBJ2-1, with D tentatively TRBD1 (5 bases). Trimming took off 6 bases at V and 4 bases at J, with 16 bases between the two ends. The length of the CDR3 is 15 residues. Germline loops: CDR1 SNHLY, CDR2 FYNNEI. Here the CDR3 reads CASSSGLGAYNEQFF. The CDR3 DNA follows: TGTGCCAGCAGCTCAGGGCTGGGCGCTTACAATGAGCAGTTCTTC.

The J gene is TRBJ2-3, the V gene TRBV25-1, with D maybe TRBD1 (6 bases). The CDR3 spans 16 residues. The V end lost 0 bases, the J end lost 4 bases, and 14 bases lay between the germline ends. Germline V gives CDR1 MGHDK, CDR2 SYGVNS. The CDR3 loop reads CASSEYPGAGADTQYF. CDR3 nucleotides: TGTGCCAGCAGTGAATACCCCGGGGCAGGGGCAGATACGCAGTATTTT.

J is TRBJ1-6 and V is TRBV6-1, with D unclear. This CDR3 is 14 amino acids long. Germline assignment: CDR1 MNHNS and CDR2 SASEGT. V was clipped by 0 bases and J by 8 bases, with 8 bases between them. The CDR3 here is CASSEAGPYSPLHF. Written as DNA, the CDR3 is TGTGCCAGCAGTGAAGCTGGGCCCTATTCACCCCTCCACTTT.

This chain uses TRBV19 with TRBJ2-7; no reliable D call. Trimming removed 2 bases from V and 2 bases from J, with 13 bases in between. The CDR3 length is 15 residues. Germline V gene data show CDR1 as LNHDA and CDR2 as SQIVND (reference sequence). CDR3 DNA sequence: TGTGCCAGTAGTATAAGGAGTCCGCCTCCCTACGAGCAGTACTTC. It translates to CASSIRSPPPYEQYF.

This chain uses TRBV10-3 with TRBJ1-1; 7 nucleotides match TRBD1. With 6 bases clipped from V and 1 base from J, the junction kept 8 bases outside the gene matches. This CDR3 comprises 15 residues. Germline CDR1 is ENHRY and CDR2 is SYGVKD. The CDR3 sequence is CAIRPRQGTNTEAFF. CDR3 DNA: TGTGCCATCAGACCCAGACAGGGCACGAACACTGAAGCTTTCTTT.